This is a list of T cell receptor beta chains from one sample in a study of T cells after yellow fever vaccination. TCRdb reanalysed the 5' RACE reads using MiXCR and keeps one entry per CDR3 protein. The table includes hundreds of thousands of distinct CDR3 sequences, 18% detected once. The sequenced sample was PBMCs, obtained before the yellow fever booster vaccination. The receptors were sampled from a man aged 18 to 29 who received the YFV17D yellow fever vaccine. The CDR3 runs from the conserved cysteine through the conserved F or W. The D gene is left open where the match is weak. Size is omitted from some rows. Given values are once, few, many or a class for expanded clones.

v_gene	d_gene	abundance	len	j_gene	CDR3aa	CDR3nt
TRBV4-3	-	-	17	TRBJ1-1	CASSQDFGSIFAAEAFF	TGCGCCAGCAGCCAAGATTTTGGATCCATCTTTGCCGCTGAAGCTTTCTTT
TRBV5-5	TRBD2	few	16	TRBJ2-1	CASSLRTSQSYNEQFF	TGTGCCAGCAGCTTAAGGACTAGCCAATCCTACAATGAGCAGTTCTTC
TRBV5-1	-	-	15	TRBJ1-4	CASSLGSGTNEKLFF	TGCGCCAGCAGCTTGGGATCAGGGACTAATGAAAAACTGTTTTTT
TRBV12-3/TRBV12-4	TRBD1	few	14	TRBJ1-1	CASSRQGAYTEAFF	TGTGCCAGCAGCAGACAGGGGGCCTACACTGAAGCTTTCTTT
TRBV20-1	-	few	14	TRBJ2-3	CSASYGGSTDTQYF	TGCAGTGCTAGCTATGGGGGGTCCACAGATACGCAGTATTTT
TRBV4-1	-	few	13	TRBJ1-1	CASSQKQGVEAFF	TGCGCCAGCAGCCAAAAACAGGGTGTTGAAGCTTTCTTT
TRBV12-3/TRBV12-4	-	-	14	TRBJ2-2	CASSLGISVGELFF	TGTGCCAGCAGTTTAGGGATATCGGTCGGGGAGCTGTTTTTT
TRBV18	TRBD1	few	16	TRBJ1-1	CASSLRTGGLSAEAFF	TGTGCCAGCTCACTTCGGACAGGGGGCCTTTCGGCTGAAGCTTTCTTT
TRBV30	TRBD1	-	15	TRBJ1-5	CAWRSGTGGRQPQHF	TGTGCCTGGAGGTCCGGGACAGGGGGCCGGCAGCCCCAGCATTTT
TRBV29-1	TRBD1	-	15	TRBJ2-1	CSVSLGTGSLFEQFF	TGCAGCGTGTCCCTTGGGACAGGGTCTTTATTTGAGCAGTTCTTC
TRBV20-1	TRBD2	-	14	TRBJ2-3	CSVPAAGGTDTQYF	TGCAGTGTCCCGGCGGCGGGGGGCACAGATACGCAGTATTTT
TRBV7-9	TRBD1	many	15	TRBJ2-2	CASSLGQGATGELFF	TGTGCCAGCAGCTTGGGACAGGGGGCCACCGGGGAGCTGTTTTTT
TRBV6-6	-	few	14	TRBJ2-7	CASTRQVIAREQYF	TGTGCCAGCACCCGACAGGTTATTGCGCGGGAGCAGTACTTC
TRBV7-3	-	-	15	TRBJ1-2	CASSPGQESNYGYTF	TGTGCCAGCAGCCCCGGACAAGAATCTAACTATGGCTACACCTTC
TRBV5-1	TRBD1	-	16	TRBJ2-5	CASSLAGTGAEETQYF	TGCGCCAGCAGCTTGGCCGGGACAGGGGCGGAAGAGACCCAGTACTTC
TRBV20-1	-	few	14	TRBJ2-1	CSARSPDSYNEQFF	TGCAGTGCTAGGTCACCCGACAGCTACAATGAGCAGTTCTTC
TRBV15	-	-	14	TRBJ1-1	CATSILSPNTEAFF	TGTGCCACCAGCATTCTTAGTCCGAACACTGAAGCTTTCTTT
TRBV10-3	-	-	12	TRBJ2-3	CAISDLEGTQYF	TGTGCCATCAGTGACCTTGAGGGTACGCAGTATTTT
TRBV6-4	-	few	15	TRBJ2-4	CASSDSTGAKNIQYF	TGTGCCAGCAGTGACTCGACTGGGGCCAAAAACATTCAGTACTTC
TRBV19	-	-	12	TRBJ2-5	CASSIRRETQYF	TGTGCCAGTAGTATTCGAAGAGAGACCCAGTACTTC
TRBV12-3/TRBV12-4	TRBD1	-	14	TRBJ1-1	CATRLGDRVVEAFF	TGTGCGACCCGTCTCGGTGACAGGGTGGTTGAAGCTTTCTTT
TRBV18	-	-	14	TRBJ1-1	CASSPREGDTEAFF	TGTGCCAGCTCCCCCCGAGAGGGAGACACTGAAGCTTTCTTT
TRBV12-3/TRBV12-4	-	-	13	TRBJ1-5	CASTQDRHQPQHF	TGTGCCAGCACTCAGGACAGACATCAGCCCCAGCATTTT
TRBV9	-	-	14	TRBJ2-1	CASSEGSPYNEQFF	TGTGCCAGCAGCGAGGGCTCTCCCTACAATGAGCAGTTCTTC
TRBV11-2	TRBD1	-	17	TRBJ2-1	CASSGYRDDRESGEQFF	TGTGCCAGCAGCGGCTATCGCGATGACAGGGAATCGGGTGAGCAGTTCTTC
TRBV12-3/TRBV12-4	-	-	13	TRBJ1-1	CASSSVRVLKAFF	TGTGCCAGCAGTTCGGTCAGGGTTCTGAAGGCTTTCTTT
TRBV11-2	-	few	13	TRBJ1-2	CASSPSSEYGYTF	TGTGCCAGCAGCCCGAGCAGTGAATATGGCTACACCTTC
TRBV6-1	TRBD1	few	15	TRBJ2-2	CASSAGTGVYGELFF	TGTGCCAGCAGTGCCGGGACAGGGGTTTACGGGGAGCTGTTTTTT
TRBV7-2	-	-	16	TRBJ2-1	CASSFLPATSPNEQFF	TGTGCCAGCAGCTTCCTACCGGCCACTAGCCCCAATGAGCAGTTCTTC
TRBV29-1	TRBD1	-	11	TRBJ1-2	CSARQGDGYTF	TGCAGCGCCCGACAGGGGGATGGCTACACCTTC
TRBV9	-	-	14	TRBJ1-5	CASSVDVGNQPQHF	TGTGCCAGCAGCGTAGATGTGGGGAATCAGCCCCAGCATTTT
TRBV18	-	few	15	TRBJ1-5	CASSTAGHHNQPQHF	TGTGCCAGCTCCACCGCTGGACACCACAATCAGCCCCAGCATTTT
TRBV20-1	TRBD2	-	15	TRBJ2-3	CSALPAGDWGDTQYF	TGCAGTGCTCTCCCAGCGGGGGATTGGGGAGATACGCAGTATTTT
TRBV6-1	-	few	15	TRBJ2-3	CASTAGHPGTDTQYF	TGTGCCAGCACCGCCGGGCACCCGGGCACAGATACGCAGTATTTT
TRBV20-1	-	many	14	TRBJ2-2	CSAQSRANTGELFF	TGCAGTGCTCAGAGCAGGGCGAACACCGGGGAGCTGTTTTTT